A single sample gave rise to the 24 T cell receptor beta chains below, sequenced in a study of identical twins. TCRdb re-called the 5' RACE reads with MiXCR, one entry per CDR3 protein. This table holds a few hundred thousand distinct CDR3 sequences, less than 20% found once. The sequenced sample consisted of naive T cells sorted from blood. The receptor source for this set is a middle-aged man in good health.

The chain recombines TRBV7-2 with TRBJ2-3; 11 bases are shared with TRBD2. Trimming took 0 bases from V and 5 from J; bases not matched to a gene: 7. Germline V CDR1 and CDR2: SGHTA, FQGNSA. This CDR3 contains 17 residues. The CDR3 loop reads CASSLARASGRLDTQYF. CDR3 coding DNA: TGTGCCAGCAGCTTAGCGCGAGCTAGCGGGAGGTTAGATACGCAGTATTTT. Full variable domain (missing parts from reference TRBV7-2 and TRBJ2-3): GAGVSQSPSNKVTEKGKDVELRCDPISGHTALYWYRQSLGQGLEFLIYFQGNSAPDKSGLPSDRFSAERTGGSVSTLTIQRTQQEDSAVYLCASSLARASGRLDTQYFGPGTRLTVL.

This clonotype occurred many times. The V call is TRBV4-1, the J call TRBJ2-5; 9 bases fit TRBD2. J gave up 5 bases and V 2 bases, and 9 bases lay outside the gene matches. The CDR3 consists of 16 residues. Germline V gene sequence: CDR1 MGHRA, CDR2 YSYEKL. CDR3 protein: CASSQLLAGSGETQYF. The CDR3 bases are TGCGCCAGCAGCCAACTGCTAGCGGGGTCTGGGGAGACCCAGTACTTC.

In this sample, this clonotype turned up a few times. This chain joins TRBV11-1 and TRBJ2-3, with 10 bases fitting TRBD2. The germline gives CDR1 SGHAT, CDR2 FQDESV (reference sequence). V was clipped by 5 bases and J by 0 bases; unmatched bases: 14. The CDR3 is 19 residues long. The DNA for the CDR3 is TGTGCCAGCAGCCCCCTCCCCCCTAGCGGGAGACCTAGCACAGATACGCAGTATTTT. Amino acid sequence: CASSPLPPSGRPSTDTQYF.

In this sample, this clonotype turned up a few times. This chain links TRBV20-1 with TRBJ2-3, with a tentative D call TRBD2 (6 bases). Germline assignment: CDR1 DFQATT and CDR2 SNEGSKA (reference sequence). This CDR3 is 15 amino acids long. The V and J ends lost 7 bases and 7 bases respectively, with 24 bases between them. CDR3 residues: CSVPFRDGSIYTQYF. The DNA for the CDR3 is TGCAGTGTCCCCTTCCGGGACGGGAGTATTTATACGCAGTATTTT.

There are a few counts of this clonotype. The gene calls are TRBV6-5 and TRBJ2-7; D is perhaps TRBD1 (6 bases). Trimming took off 2 bases at V and 5 bases at J, with 13 bases between the two ends. The CDR3 length is 14 residues. CDR1 and CDR2 (germline): MNHEY, SVGAGI. The CDR3 is CASSYSAGANEQYF. The CDR3 region has the DNA TGTGCCAGCAGTTACAGTGCAGGGGCCAACGAGCAGTACTTC.

Concerning this clonotype itself: A much larger clone is a single base away; this may be a read error. The CDR3: CASSQWTSYEQYF. The CDR3 DNA reads as TGCGCCAGCAGCCAATGGACATCCTACGAGCAGTACTTC. This chain links TRBV4-3 with TRBJ2-7; TRBD1 is a possible D gene (5 bases). In germline, CDR1 is LGHNA, CDR2 YSLEER. This CDR3 has 13 amino acids. The V end lost 2 bases, the J end lost 1 base, and 6 bases lay between the germline ends.

There are a few counts of this clonotype. J is TRBJ2-1 and V is TRBV20-1; the match to TRBD2 covers 8 bases. This CDR3 region has 17 residues. J gave up 2 bases and V 3 bases, and 12 bases lay outside the gene matches. Germline CDR1 and CDR2: DFQATT and SNEGSKA (reference sequence). The CDR3 nucleotides read TGCAGTGCTAGGGGATTTATAGCGGGAAGGACCTACAATGAGCAGTTCTTC. As protein: CSARGFIAGRTYNEQFF.

This clonotype showed up many times. This chain joins TRBV12-3 or TRBV12-4 and TRBJ2-5; no clear D gene. Trimming removed 3 bases from V and 4 bases from J, with 12 bases in between. This CDR3 contains 14 residues. CDR3 sequence (DNA): TGTGCCAGCAGTTTCAAGGGCGACGGAGAGACCCAGTACTTC. Translated: CASSFKGDGETQYF.

This chain joins TRBV20-1 and TRBJ1-2, with D unclear. With 2 bases removed from V and 7 bases from J, the gap between germline ends came to 14 bases. Germline CDR1 DFQATT, CDR2 SNEGSKA (reference sequence). The CDR3 consists of 13 residues. The CDR3 protein is CSARSQPGGGYTF. The CDR3 nucleotides read TGCAGTGCTAGAAGTCAACCCGGCGGTGGCTACACCTTC.

The table lists this clonotype with many counts. V is TRBV5-1 and J is TRBJ2-4; unclear D gene. The germline V gene encodes CDR1 SGHRS and CDR2 YFSETQ. The CDR3 spans 12 residues. V lost 4 bases, J lost 11 bases, and 13 bases lay in between. CDR3 residues: CASSAMSGVQYF. CDR3 in DNA: TGCGCCAGCAGCGCGATGTCAGGCGTTCAGTACTTC.

In this sample, this clonotype turned up many times. This chain links TRBV29-1 with TRBJ1-2; perhaps TRBD1 as D (5 bases). Trimming took 1 base from V and 13 from J, leaving 13 bases between them. There are 11 residues in the CDR3. From germline, CDR1 is SQVTM and CDR2 ANQGSEA. The CDR3 reads CSVEGQGFGTF. The CDR3 nucleotides read TGCAGCGTTGAAGGTCAGGGATTTGGCACCTTC.

This chain connects TRBV7-9 to TRBJ2-3; a possible D gene is TRBD2 (6 bases). This CDR3 is built from 13 residues. Deletions cut 5 bases from V and 6 bases from J, with 12 bases between. The germline CDR1 and CDR2 sequences are SEHNR and FQNEAQ (reference sequence). Here the CDR3 DNA reads TGTGCCAGCAGCGCCCCACTAGCCGATACGCAGTATTTT. Amino acids: CASSAPLADTQYF.

This clonotype has a handful of counts. The chain couples TRBV20-1 to TRBJ2-3; D tentatively reads TRBD1 or TRBD2 (5 bases each). Germline V CDR1 and CDR2: DFQATT, SNEGSKA (reference sequence). The CDR3 is 13 amino acids. V shed 2 bases and J shed 6 bases, with 12 bases lying between them. The CDR3 DNA is TGCAGTGCTAGACCCGGGACCCGGGATACGCAGTATTTT. Protein: CSARPGTRDTQYF.

The chain has TRBV6-6 and TRBJ2-3; a possible D gene is TRBD2 (5 bases). The CDR3 is made up of 13 amino acids. V lost 5 bases to trimming and J lost 5 bases, with 11 bases between them. Germline V lookup: CDR1 MNHNY, CDR2 SVGAGI (reference sequence). The CDR3: CASSHGMGDTQYF. CDR3 in DNA: TGTGCCAGCAGTCACGGGATGGGAGATACGCAGTATTTT.

This sequence joins TRBV4-2 and TRBJ2-7; D may correspond to TRBD1 or TRBD2 (5 bases each). Germline V gene data show CDR1 as LGHNA and CDR2 as YNFKEQ. V was shortened by 0 bases and J by 0 bases, with 15 bases between the two germline ends. This CDR3 region has 17 residues. In DNA form, the CDR3 reads TGTGCCAGCAGCCAAGATCATCGGGGCCACAGCTCCTACGAGCAGTACTTC. It encodes CASSQDHRGHSSYEQYF.

This clonotype was seen at least ten times. The chain combines TRBV6-5 with TRBJ2-7; the match to TRBD1 covers 7 bases. CDR1 is MNHEY and CDR2 is SVGAGI in the germline V gene. J was trimmed by 7 bases and V by 6 bases; bases with no gene match: 6. The CDR3 is 12 amino acids. The CDR3 reads CASSTGAREQYF. CDR3 DNA sequence: TGTGCCAGCAGCACAGGGGCCCGGGAGCAGTACTTC.

This chain links TRBV7-9 with TRBJ2-2, with D possibly being TRBD1 (6 bases). The V gene's germline CDR1 is SEHNR and CDR2 FQNEAQ (reference sequence). This CDR3 spans 16 amino acids. V was cut by 5 bases and J by 0 bases, with 13 bases left in between. The CDR3 is CASSIGQFANTGELFF. DNA for the CDR3: TGTGCCAGCAGCATCGGACAGTTCGCGAACACCGGGGAGCTGTTTTTT.

The gene calls are TRBV7-2 and TRBJ1-6; maybe TRBD1 (5 bases). The V and J ends lost 2 bases and 8 bases respectively, with 10 bases between them. The CDR3 runs to 14 residues. CDR1 is SGHTA, CDR2 FQGNSA, per germline. The CDR3 region is CASSLWGKDSPLHF. The DNA of the CDR3 is TGTGCCAGCAGCTTATGGGGGAAGGATTCACCCCTCCACTTT.

This clonotype occurred many times. The chain combines TRBV29-1 with TRBJ1-1, with a weak D call TRBD1 (5 bases). V dropped 4 bases and J dropped 1 base, with 13 bases sitting between them. The CDR3 totals 14 residues. CDR1 and CDR2 (germline): SQVTM, ANQGSEA. The CDR3 bases are TGCAGCGTTGGCCCCCGTGGGGGGAACACTGAAGCTTTCTTT. This gives the protein CSVGPRGGNTEAFF.

This clonotype appeared many times. In DNA form, the CDR3 reads TGCGCCAGCAGCCAAGCCGGGACACCCAGCTACACCTTC. It yields the protein CASSQAGTPSYTF. The chain couples TRBV4-3 to TRBJ1-2; tentatively, D is TRBD1 (6 bases). This CDR3 spans 13 amino acids. Germline V gene data show CDR1 as LGHNA and CDR2 as YSLEER. V lost 1 base and J 9 bases, leaving 12 bases between the germline ends.

This clonotype has more than one count but fewer than ten. The gene calls are TRBV12-3 or TRBV12-4 and TRBJ1-2; D is ambiguous. V lost 2 bases, J lost 8 bases, and 9 bases lay in between. The CDR3 runs to 12 residues. The CDR3 sequence is CASSLSVEGYTF. For the CDR3, the DNA is TGTGCCAGCAGTTTATCGGTGGAGGGCTACACCTTC.

This clonotype was detected many times. The V and J genes are TRBV10-3 and TRBJ2-5; either TRBD1 or TRBD2 may fit D (5 bases each). Per germline, CDR1 ENHRY and CDR2 SYGVKD. V gave up 0 bases and J gave up 1 base, with 9 bases separating them. The CDR3 loop spans 15 amino acids. CDR3 in amino acids: CAISESRGSQETQYF. CDR3 bases: TGTGCCATCAGTGAGTCGAGGGGCAGCCAAGAGACCCAGTACTTC.

The rearrangement uses TRBV20-1 and TRBJ2-5; unclear D gene. The CDR3 length is 11 residues. Germline assignment: CDR1 DFQATT and CDR2 SNEGSKA (reference sequence). The CDR3 DNA follows: TGCAGCCCACTCGCGCGGGAGACCCAGTACTTC. Translation gives CSPLARETQYF.

The chain joins TRBV12-3 or TRBV12-4 to TRBJ1-2; D not resolved. V was shortened by 0 bases and J by 2 bases, with 10 bases between the two germline ends. This CDR3 has 15 residues. CDR3 amino acids: CASSLASGRNYGYTF. The DNA for the CDR3 is TGTGCCAGCAGTTTAGCTTCTGGGCGAAACTATGGCTACACCTTC.